A selection of T cell receptor beta chains follows, all from one sample in a study of blood T cell repertoires in COVID-19. The repertoire was sequenced with immunoSEQ multiplex PCR; TCRdb's copy has only in-frame clones and lacks some. The sample contains around 70,000 clones, around nine tenths of which appear only once. Specimen: peripheral blood. All receptors derive from a man aged 50-60 years with acute or convalescent COVID-19. Each CDR3 is given with its conserved first and last residue. A D gene is named only where the DNA matches it firmly. Only some rows state a clone size, as once, few, many or a class for expanded clones.

TRBV9,TRBJ2-3,.,.,CASSPGGGGTQYF,TGTGCCAGCAGCCCAGGAGGTGGAGGTACGCAGTATTTT
TRBV2,TRBJ2-6,.,.,CASRGVSGANVLTF,TGTGCCAGCAGGGGCGTCTCTGGGGCCAACGTCCTGACTTTC
TRBV7-6,TRBJ2-2,once,.,CASSLPMGGQNTGELFF,TGTGCCAGCAGCTTGCCGATGGGGGGGCAGAACACCGGGGAGCTGTTTTTT
TRBV11-2,TRBJ2-5,.,.,CASSLLTQSQETQYF,TGTGCCAGCAGCTTACTCACTCAAAGCCAAGAGACCCAGTACTTC
TRBV14,TRBJ2-1,.,TRBD2,CASSPYGGGANNEQFF,TGTGCCAGCAGCCCTTACGGCGGGGGGGCCAACAATGAGCAGTTCTTC
TRBV18,TRBJ2-7,.,TRBD1,CASSPPGQGAYEQYF,TGTGCCAGCTCACCACCGGGACAGGGGGCCTACGAGCAGTACTTC
TRBV5-4,TRBJ1-6,.,TRBD1,CASSLGLDRVNSPLHF,TGTGCCAGCAGCTTGGGTCTGGACAGGGTTAATTCACCCCTCCACTTT
TRBV6-5,TRBJ1-2,.,TRBD1,CASSYAGTGYDGYTF,TGTGCCAGCAGTTACGCAGGGACAGGGTATGATGGCTACACCTTC
TRBV6-2/TRBV6-3,TRBJ1-5,.,.,CTSSYRQGNQPQHF,TGTACCAGCAGTTACCGACAGGGCAATCAGCCCCAGCATTTT
TRBV18,TRBJ2-7,.,.,CASSPTREFQQYF,TGTGCCAGCTCACCGACCCGGGAGTTCCAGCAGTACTTC
TRBV19,TRBJ2-3,.,.,CASSMVTRVDTQYF,TGTGCCAGTAGTATGGTGACTCGTGTTGATACGCAGTATTTT
TRBV7-2,TRBJ2-1,.,.,CASSSQGGLSYNEQFF,TGTGCCAGCAGCTCCCAGGGGGGACTTTCATACAATGAGCAGTTCTTC
TRBV5-1,TRBJ1-1,.,.,CASSLGGRSEAFF,TGCGCCAGCAGCTTGGGAGGGAGGTCTGAAGCTTTCTTT
TRBV24-1,TRBJ2-1,.,TRBD1,CATSDSQGFYNEQFF,TGTGCCACCAGTGATTCACAGGGGTTCTACAATGAGCAGTTCTTC
TRBV28,TRBJ1-6,.,TRBD1,CASSTRQGGGSPLHF,TGTGCCAGCAGTACCAGACAGGGTGGGGGATCACCCCTCCACTTT
TRBV7-6,TRBJ2-3,.,TRBD2,CASSPSGAGATDTQYF,TGTGCCAGCAGCCCCTCCGGGGCGGGAGCCACAGATACGCAGTATTTT
TRBV15,TRBJ1-5,.,.,CASGTPDQPQHF,TGTGCCTCTGGGACACCTGACCAGCCCCAGCATTTT
TRBV6-4,TRBJ2-7,.,.,CASRPGHHYEQYF,TGTGCCAGCAGGCCGGGACACCACTACGAGCAGTACTTC
TRBV19,TRBJ1-4,once,TRBD1,CATRTGRTLANEKLFF,TGTGCCACCAGGACAGGGAGGACCCTTGCTAATGAAAAACTGTTTTTT
TRBV6-5,TRBJ2-2,few,TRBD1,CASSRGPSTGELFF,TGTGCCAGCAGCAGGGGGCCGAGCACCGGGGAGCTGTTTTTT
TRBV6-5,TRBJ1-2,.,TRBD1,CASRPDRGINGYTF,TGTGCCAGCAGACCCGACAGGGGGATCAATGGCTACACCTTC
TRBV27,TRBJ1-5,.,.,CASSLSYGASNQPQHF,TGTGCCAGCAGTTTATCTTATGGGGCTAGCAATCAGCCCCAGCATTTT
TRBV3-1/TRBV3-2,TRBJ2-1,.,.,CASSQVAAGRFNEQFF,TGTGCCAGCAGCCAAGTGGCGGCGGGAAGGTTCAATGAGCAGTTCTTC
TRBV25-1,TRBJ2-3,.,.,CASSVGRADTQYF,TGTGCCAGCAGTGTCGGCCGGGCAGATACGCAGTATTTT
TRBV9,TRBJ1-2,once,.,CASSDPRTSQGFLAMAPGYTF,TGTGCCAGCAGTGACCCTCGCACGTCTCAGGGGTTTCTGGCAATGGCCCCTGGCTACACCTTC
TRBV15,TRBJ1-1,.,.,CATQRDVSDMTEAFF,TGTGCCACTCAGCGGGACGTGAGCGACATGACTGAAGCTTTCTTT
TRBV7-9,TRBJ1-1,.,.,CASSSGTSNTEAFF,TGTGCCAGCAGCTCCGGGACATCAAACACTGAAGCTTTCTTT
TRBV10-2,TRBJ2-1,.,TRBD2,CASSFSSGSYNEQFF,TGCGCCAGCAGCTTTTCTAGCGGCTCCTACAATGAGCAGTTCTTC
TRBV6-5,TRBJ2-4,.,.,CASRAGTSGNIQYF,TGTGCCAGCAGAGCCGGGACATCAGGAAACATTCAGTACTTC
TRBV2,TRBJ1-5,.,TRBD1,CASSERTGGSNQPQHF,TGTGCCAGCAGTGAAAGGACAGGGGGAAGCAATCAGCCCCAGCATTTT
TRBV6-2/TRBV6-3,TRBJ2-5,.,.,CASSPLGLSQETQYF,TGTGCCAGCAGCCCCCTGGGGCTATCCCAAGAGACCCAGTACTTC
TRBV3-1/TRBV3-2,TRBJ2-2,.,.,CASSQVWASGELFF,TGTGCCAGCAGCCAAGTTTGGGCGTCCGGGGAGCTGTTTTTT
TRBV28,TRBJ1-2,.,TRBD1,CASSLRDRFLQRGYTF,TGTGCCAGCAGTTTACGGGACAGATTTTTGCAACGTGGCTACACCTTC
TRBV7-9,TRBJ1-4,.,.,CASSLEGVTTNEKLFF,TGTGCCAGCAGCTTAGAAGGGGTTACAACTAATGAAAAACTGTTTTTT
TRBV4-3,TRBJ1-2,.,.,CASSQTEQGIGYTF,TGCGCCAGCAGCCAAACCGAACAGGGTATAGGCTACACCTTC
TRBV5-1,TRBJ1-5,.,TRBD1,CASSYTGQSNQPQHF,TGCGCCAGCAGCTACACGGGACAGAGCAATCAGCCCCAGCATTTT
TRBV6-6,TRBJ1-6,once,TRBD1,CASRRQGWGSYNSPLHF,TGTGCCAGCAGGCGACAGGGCTGGGGTTCCTATAATTCACCCCTCCACTTT
TRBV6-5,TRBJ2-5,.,TRBD1,CASSPGGPETQYF,TGTGCCAGCAGCCCAGGGGGCCCAGAGACCCAGTACTTC
TRBV5-5,TRBJ1-5,once,.,CASSLVWQGNQPQHF,TGTGCCAGCAGCTTGGTGTGGCAGGGCAATCAGCCCCAGCATTTT
TRBV28,TRBJ1-5,.,TRBD1,CASSWGQGNQPQHF,TGTGCCAGCAGTTGGGGACAGGGAAATCAGCCCCAGCATTTT
TRBV30,TRBJ1-5,medium-sized,TRBD1,CAWSLTGTGGNQPQHF,TGTGCCTGGAGTTTAACCGGGACAGGGGGTAATCAGCCCCAGCATTTT
TRBV10-1,TRBJ2-1,.,.,CASSAPGGALFF,TGCGCCAGCAGTGCCCCTGGGGGGGCTTTGTTCTTC